Listed here is a single TCR beta chain. Its antigen remains unidentified. Data came from immunoSEQ multiplex PCR; TCRdb stores just in-frame clones and leaves some out. The table shows 80,000 or so clones, with approximately 91% occurring only once. The entry originates in a study of T cell responses to AZD1222 COVID-19 vaccine. Study conclusions and caveats: It should be noted that donors were predominantly white British and more often female, and clonal diversity was possibly underestimated.

Germline-derived CDR1 and CDR2 are ENHRY and SYGVKD. V lost 5 bases, J lost 0 bases, and 13 bases lay in between. This CDR3 region has 16 residues. The chain has TRBV10-3 and TRBJ2-2, with a possible D match to TRBD1 (5 bases). The TCR was taken from an adult in good health. The material sequenced was peripheral blood, taken on day 0 of AZD1222 vaccination. The CDR3 spells CAISFTGASNTGELFF. The CDR3 nucleotides read TGTGCCATCAGTTTTACAGGAGCCTCGAACACCGGGGAGCTGTTTTTT.